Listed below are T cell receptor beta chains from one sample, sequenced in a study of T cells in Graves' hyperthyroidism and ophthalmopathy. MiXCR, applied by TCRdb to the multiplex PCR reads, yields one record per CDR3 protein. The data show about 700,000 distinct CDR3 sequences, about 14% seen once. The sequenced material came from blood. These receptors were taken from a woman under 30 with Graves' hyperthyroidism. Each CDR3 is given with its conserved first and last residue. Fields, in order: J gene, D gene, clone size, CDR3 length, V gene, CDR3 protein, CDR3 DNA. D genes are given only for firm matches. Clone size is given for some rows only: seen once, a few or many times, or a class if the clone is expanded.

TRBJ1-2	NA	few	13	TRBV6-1	CASSEWFNYGYTF	TGTGCCAGCAGTGAATGGTTTAACTATGGCTACACCTTC
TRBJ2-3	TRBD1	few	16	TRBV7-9	CASSFITGGLADTQYF	TGTGCCAGCAGCTTCATCACAGGGGGCCTGGCAGATACGCAGTATTTT
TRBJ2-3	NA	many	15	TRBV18	CASSPRKNLRDTQYF	TGTGCCAGCTCACCACGGAAGAACCTCAGGGATACGCAGTATTTT
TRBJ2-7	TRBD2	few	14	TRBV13	CASSVGLGGDEQYF	TGTGCCAGCAGCGTGGGACTAGGGGGGGACGAGCAGTACTTC
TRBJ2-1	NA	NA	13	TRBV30	CAWSQGWGNEQFF	TGTGCCTGGAGCCAGGGATGGGGCAATGAGCAGTTCTTC
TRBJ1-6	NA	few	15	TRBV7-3	CASSLEGLTNSPLHF	TGTGCCAGCAGCTTAGAGGGGCTTACTAATTCACCCCTCCACTTT
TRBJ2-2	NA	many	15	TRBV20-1	CSAREVLADTGELFF	TGCAGTGCTAGAGAGGTCCTCGCGGACACCGGGGAGCTGTTTTTT
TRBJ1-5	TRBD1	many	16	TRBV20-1	CSARAMTAGGNQPQHF	TGCAGTGCTAGAGCCATGACGGCAGGGGGAAACCAGCCCCAGCATTTT
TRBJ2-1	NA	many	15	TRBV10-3	CAISEGAGSENEQFF	TGTGCCATCAGTGAGGGGGCAGGGAGTGAGAATGAGCAGTTCTTC
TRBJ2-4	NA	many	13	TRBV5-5	CASSLDRVNIQYF	TGTGCCAGCAGCTTGGACAGGGTAAACATTCAGTACTTC
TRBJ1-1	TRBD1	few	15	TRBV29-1	CSVEGQGGWDTEAFF	TGCAGCGTTGAAGGGCAGGGGGGATGGGACACTGAAGCTTTCTTT
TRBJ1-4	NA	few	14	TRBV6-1	CASSLRPVGEKLFF	TGTGCCAGTTCCCTCCGTCCCGTCGGGGAAAAACTGTTTTTT
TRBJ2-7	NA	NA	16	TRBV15	CATSRASRTARYEQYF	TGTGCCACCAGCAGAGCTTCACGGACAGCCCGCTACGAGCAGTACTTC
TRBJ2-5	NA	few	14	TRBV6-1	CASSGGLFQETQYF	TGTGCCAGCAGCGGGGGACTGTTCCAAGAGACCCAGTACTTC
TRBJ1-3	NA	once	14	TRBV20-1	CSARDQFSGNTIYF	TGCAGTGCTAGAGATCAGTTCTCTGGAAACACCATATATTTT
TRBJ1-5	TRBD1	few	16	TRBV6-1	CASRGQGRYSNQPQHF	TGTGCCAGCAGAGGACAGGGGAGGTATAGCAATCAGCCCCAGCATTTT
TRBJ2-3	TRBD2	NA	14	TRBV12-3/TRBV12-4	CASSFVAGYDTQYF	TGTGCCAGCAGTTTTGTAGCGGGGTACGATACGCAGTATTTT
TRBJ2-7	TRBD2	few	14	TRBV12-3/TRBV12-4	CASSLRGERGEQYF	TGTGCCAGCAGTTTGCGGGGGGAGCGGGGCGAGCAGTACTTC
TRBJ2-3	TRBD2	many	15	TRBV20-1	CSARDKREAADTQYF	TGCAGTGCTAGAGATAAGCGGGAGGCGGCAGATACGCAGTATTTT
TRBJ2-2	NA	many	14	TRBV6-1	CASSVNGNTGELFF	TGTGCCAGCAGTGTGAACGGGAACACCGGGGAGCTGTTTTTT
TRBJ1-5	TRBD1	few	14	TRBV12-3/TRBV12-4	CASRGGQDNQPQHF	TGTGCCAGCAGGGGGGGACAGGATAATCAGCCCCAGCATTTT
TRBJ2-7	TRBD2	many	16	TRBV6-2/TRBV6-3	CASTGGVDIRYYEQYF	TGTGCCAGCACGGGAGGGGTCGACATTCGATACTACGAGCAGTACTTC
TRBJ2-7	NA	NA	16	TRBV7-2	CASSSIGWDSLKEQYF	TGTGCCAGCAGCTCAATTGGATGGGACTCCTTAAAAGAGCAGTACTTC
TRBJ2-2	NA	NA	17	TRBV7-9	CASSLMSAESYRGELFF	TGTGCCAGCAGCTTAATGTCCGCCGAGAGTTATCGCGGGGAGCTGTTTTTT
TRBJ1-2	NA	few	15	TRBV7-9	CASSLGPDYNYGYTF	TGTGCCAGCAGCTTAGGCCCAGATTATAACTATGGCTACACCTTC
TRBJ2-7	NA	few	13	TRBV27	CASRAWGAYEQYF	TGTGCCAGTCGGGCGTGGGGGGCCTACGAGCAGTACTTC
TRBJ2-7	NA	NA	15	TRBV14	CASSLTISSSYEQYF	TGTGCCAGCAGCCTAACGATAAGCAGCTCCTACGAGCAGTACTTC
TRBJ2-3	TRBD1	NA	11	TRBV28	CASSSDRLPYF	TGTGCCAGCAGTTCGGACAGGCTCCCGTATTTT
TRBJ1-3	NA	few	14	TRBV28	CASSPMFSGNTIYF	TGTGCCAGCAGCCCTATGTTCTCTGGAAACACCATATATTTT
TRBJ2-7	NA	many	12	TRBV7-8	CASSSLEYEQYF	TGTGCCAGCAGCTCTCTAGAGTACGAGCAGTACTTC
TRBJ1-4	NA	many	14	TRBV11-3	CASSLRGGSEKLFF	TGTGCCAGCAGCTTGCGAGGGGGGAGTGAAAAACTGTTTTTT
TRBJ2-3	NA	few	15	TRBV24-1	CATSDIGQGTDTQYF	TGTGCCACCAGTGATATTGGGCAGGGCACAGATACGCAGTATTTT
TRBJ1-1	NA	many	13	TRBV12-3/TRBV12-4	CASSLGMRPEAFF	TGTGCCAGCAGCCTAGGAATGAGGCCTGAAGCTTTCTTT
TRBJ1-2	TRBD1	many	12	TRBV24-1	CATSKQGYGYTF	TGTGCCACCTCGAAACAGGGGTATGGCTACACCTTC
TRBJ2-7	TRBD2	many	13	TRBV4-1	CASIGLAGGEQYF	TGCGCCAGCATCGGACTAGCGGGAGGCGAGCAGTACTTC
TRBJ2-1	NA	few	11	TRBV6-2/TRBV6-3	CASLRGSLQFF	TGTGCCAGCCTCAGAGGTAGTTTACAGTTCTTC
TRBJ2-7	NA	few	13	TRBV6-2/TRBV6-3	CASNDREPHEQYF	TGTGCCAGCAATGATCGGGAGCCCCACGAGCAGTACTTC
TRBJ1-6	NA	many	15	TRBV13	CASSLAGALNSPLHF	TGTGCCAGCAGCTTGGCGGGGGCGCTTAATTCACCCCTCCACTTT
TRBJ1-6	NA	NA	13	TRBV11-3	CASSFQYNSPLHF	TGTGCCAGCAGCTTCCAGTATAATTCACCCCTCCACTTT
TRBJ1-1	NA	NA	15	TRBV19	CASSIAGPRNTEAFF	TGTGCCAGTAGTATTGCTGGCCCGAGGAACACTGAAGCTTTCTTT
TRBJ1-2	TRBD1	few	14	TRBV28	CASVTPGQGYGYTF	TGTGCCAGCGTAACCCCAGGACAGGGCTATGGCTACACCTTC
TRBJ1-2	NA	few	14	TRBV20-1	CSARDPSGPSGYTF	TGCAGTGCTAGAGACCCATCAGGGCCCTCCGGCTACACCTTC
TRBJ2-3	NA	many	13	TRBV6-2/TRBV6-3	CASNSGTTDTQYF	TGTGCCAGTAATAGCGGTACCACAGATACGCAGTATTTT
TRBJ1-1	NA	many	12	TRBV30	CAWSSTASEAFF	TGTGCCTGGAGCTCGACAGCGAGTGAAGCTTTCTTT
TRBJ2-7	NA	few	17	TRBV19	CASSFYSARGASYEQYF	TGTGCCAGTAGTTTTTACTCGGCGAGGGGCGCGTCCTACGAGCAGTACTTC